Below, one TCR beta chain is given with its context. Germline-derived CDR1 and CDR2 are SQVTM and ANQGSEA. Trimming stripped 4 bases from V and 4 bases from J, with 11 bases between. The CDR3 consists of 14 residues. These data originate in a study of cytomegalovirus exposure and HLA in healthy donors. This PCR relied on a set of 60 Vbeta primers and 13 Jbeta primers. The assay was immunoSEQ multiplex PCR, and TCRdb's table has in-frame clones only and misses some. The sample has 170,000 or so clones; around 80% are singletons. Sequenced: PBMCs. The rearrangement joins TRBV29-1 to TRBJ2-6; maybe TRBD1 (6 bases). The receptor was derived from a man aged 50-59 years in good health and CMV-seropositive. In nucleotides, the CDR3 is TGCAGCGTTGCCAGGGGTACCGGGGCCAACGTCCTGACTTTC. As protein: CSVARGTGANVLTF.